Listed below are T cell receptor beta chains from one sample, sequenced in a study of T cells in localized non-small cell lung cancer. The data were produced by immunoSEQ multiplex PCR, yet TCRdb's version contains in-frame clones alone and is incomplete. The sample comprises 25,000 to 35,000 clones, 89% of which are singletons, and approximately 10% rests with the top ten. The material was peripheral blood, obtained before any cancer treatment. These receptors all stem from a woman aged 40-69 years with stage I lung adenocarcinoma. Both conserved end residues are part of each CDR3. Fields, in order: clone size, J gene, D gene, V gene, CDR3 protein, CDR3 DNA. The D gene is left open where the match is weak. Where a row states a size, it is once, few, many or the class of an expanded clone; other rows omit it.

clone_size: .
j_call: TRBJ2-7
d_call: .
v_call: TRBV28
cdr3_aa: CASSLNYEQYF
cdr3_nt: TGTGCCAGCAGCCTAAATTACGAGCAGTACTTC

clone_size: .
j_call: TRBJ2-2
d_call: TRBD1
v_call: TRBV4-2
cdr3_aa: CASSPGQGRTTGELFF
cdr3_nt: TGTGCCAGCAGCCCTGGACAGGGGCGGACCACCGGGGAGCTGTTTTTT

clone_size: once
j_call: TRBJ2-7
d_call: .
v_call: TRBV25-1
cdr3_aa: CASSVTDGTYEQYF
cdr3_nt: TGTGCCAGCAGTGTTACGGACGGCACCTACGAGCAGTACTTC

clone_size: .
j_call: TRBJ2-7
d_call: .
v_call: TRBV28
cdr3_aa: CASSFSSYEQYF
cdr3_nt: TGTGCCAGCAGCTTTTCATCCTACGAGCAGTACTTC

clone_size: once
j_call: TRBJ2-7
d_call: TRBD2
v_call: TRBV5-1
cdr3_aa: CASSLRPGQGLADYEQYF
cdr3_nt: TGCGCCAGCAGCTTGCGCCCGGGACAGGGACTAGCGGACTACGAGCAGTACTTC

clone_size: .
j_call: TRBJ1-4
d_call: TRBD1
v_call: TRBV2
cdr3_aa: CASRRTGPGTNEKLFF
cdr3_nt: TGTGCCAGCAGACGGACAGGGCCGGGAACTAATGAAAAACTGTTTTTT

clone_size: .
j_call: TRBJ2-3
d_call: TRBD2
v_call: TRBV11-2
cdr3_aa: CASSPWTSGGTDTQYF
cdr3_nt: TGTGCCAGCAGCCCCTGGACTAGCGGGGGAACAGATACGCAGTATTTT

clone_size: .
j_call: TRBJ1-1
d_call: .
v_call: TRBV21-1
cdr3_aa: CASSKGRGANTEAFF
cdr3_nt: TGTGCCAGCAGCAAAGGGAGGGGAGCGAACACTGAAGCTTTCTTT

clone_size: .
j_call: TRBJ2-5
d_call: .
v_call: TRBV10-3
cdr3_aa: CAISESPPQETQYF
cdr3_nt: TGTGCCATCAGTGAGTCCCCCCCCCAAGAGACCCAGTACTTC

clone_size: .
j_call: TRBJ2-7
d_call: TRBD1
v_call: TRBV28
cdr3_aa: CASSFTGTGSYEQYF
cdr3_nt: TGTGCCAGCAGTTTTACCGGGACAGGATCCTACGAGCAGTACTTC

clone_size: .
j_call: TRBJ1-1
d_call: .
v_call: TRBV30
cdr3_aa: CAWSFLPGFEAFF
cdr3_nt: TGTGCCTGGAGTTTTTTGCCGGGGTTTGAAGCTTTCTTT

clone_size: .
j_call: TRBJ2-3
d_call: TRBD1
v_call: TRBV27
cdr3_aa: CASTRQGANTQYF
cdr3_nt: TGTGCCAGCACTAGACAGGGGGCAAATACGCAGTATTTT

clone_size: .
j_call: TRBJ2-5
d_call: .
v_call: TRBV28
cdr3_aa: CASAVETGLGETQYF
cdr3_nt: TGTGCCAGCGCCGTTGAAACAGGATTAGGAGAGACCCAGTACTTC

clone_size: .
j_call: TRBJ1-4
d_call: .
v_call: TRBV30
cdr3_aa: CALSRVAEKLFF
cdr3_nt: TGTGCCCTATCCAGGGTGGCTGAAAAACTGTTTTTT

clone_size: .
j_call: TRBJ1-2
d_call: .
v_call: TRBV10-1
cdr3_aa: CASSERRNYGYTF
cdr3_nt: TGCGCCAGCAGTGAGCGACGGAACTATGGCTACACCTTC

clone_size: .
j_call: TRBJ2-7
d_call: TRBD2
v_call: TRBV5-1
cdr3_aa: CASSLGASGVLYEQYF
cdr3_nt: TGCGCCAGCAGCTTGGGTGCTAGCGGGGTCCTCTACGAGCAGTACTTC

clone_size: .
j_call: TRBJ2-2
d_call: TRBD1
v_call: TRBV30
cdr3_aa: CAWSGKQGARVTGELFF
cdr3_nt: TGTGCCTGGAGTGGAAAACAGGGGGCTAGGGTCACCGGGGAGCTGTTTTTT

clone_size: .
j_call: TRBJ2-5
d_call: TRBD1
v_call: TRBV28
cdr3_aa: CASSLPGGETQYF
cdr3_nt: TGTGCCAGCAGTTTACCAGGGGGAGAGACCCAGTACTTC

clone_size: .
j_call: TRBJ2-5
d_call: .
v_call: TRBV5-1
cdr3_aa: CASSLVGDQETQYF
cdr3_nt: TGCGCCAGCAGCTTGGTCGGAGACCAAGAGACCCAGTACTTC

clone_size: .
j_call: TRBJ2-5
d_call: .
v_call: TRBV7-2
cdr3_aa: CASSLALGKETQYF
cdr3_nt: TGTGCCAGCAGCTTAGCGTTGGGAAAAGAGACCCAGTACTTC

clone_size: .
j_call: TRBJ1-5
d_call: TRBD1
v_call: TRBV5-8
cdr3_aa: CASSFDRGHRQPQHF
cdr3_nt: TGTGCCAGCAGCTTCGACAGGGGCCACCGTCAGCCCCAGCATTTT

clone_size: .
j_call: TRBJ1-2
d_call: .
v_call: TRBV7-2
cdr3_aa: CASSTRRSNYGYTF
cdr3_nt: TGTGCCAGCAGCACAAGGAGGTCTAACTATGGCTACACCTTC

clone_size: once
j_call: TRBJ2-2
d_call: TRBD1
v_call: TRBV19
cdr3_aa: CASSQVTGGSGELFF
cdr3_nt: TGTGCCAGTAGCCAGGTTACAGGGGGCTCCGGGGAGCTGTTTTTT

clone_size: .
j_call: TRBJ1-5
d_call: .
v_call: TRBV7-9
cdr3_aa: CASSLGSDGNQPQHF
cdr3_nt: TGTGCCAGCAGCTTGGGTAGTGATGGCAATCAGCCCCAGCATTTT

clone_size: .
j_call: TRBJ1-5
d_call: .
v_call: TRBV9
cdr3_aa: CASSKTDKGNQPQHF
cdr3_nt: TGTGCCAGCAGCAAAACGGATAAGGGCAATCAGCCCCAGCATTTT

clone_size: few
j_call: TRBJ2-7
d_call: TRBD2
v_call: TRBV30
cdr3_aa: CAWGRGLSYEQYF
cdr3_nt: TGTGCCTGGGGGAGGGGTTTGAGCTACGAGCAGTACTTC

clone_size: .
j_call: TRBJ2-2
d_call: .
v_call: TRBV4-1
cdr3_aa: CASSHPGTLTGELFF
cdr3_nt: TGCGCCAGCAGCCACCCCGGGACCCTAACCGGGGAGCTGTTTTTT